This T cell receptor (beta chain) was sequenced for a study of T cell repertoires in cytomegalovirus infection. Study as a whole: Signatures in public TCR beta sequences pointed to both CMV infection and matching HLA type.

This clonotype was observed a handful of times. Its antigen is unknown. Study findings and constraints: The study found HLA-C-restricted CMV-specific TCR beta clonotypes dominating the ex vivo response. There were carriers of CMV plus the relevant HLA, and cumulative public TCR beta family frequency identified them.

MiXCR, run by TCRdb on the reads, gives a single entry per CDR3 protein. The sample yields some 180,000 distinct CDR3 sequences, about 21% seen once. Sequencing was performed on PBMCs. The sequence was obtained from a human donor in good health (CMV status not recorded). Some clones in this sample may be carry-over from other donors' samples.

This CDR3 is CASSQLTSGSTDTQYF. The CDR3 DNA is TGTGCCAGCAGCCAGCTTACTAGCGGAAGCACAGATACGCAGTATTTT. The chain recombines TRBV5-4 with TRBJ2-3; 8 bases are shared with TRBD2. J gave up 0 bases and V 4 bases, and 7 bases lay outside the gene matches. Germline-derived CDR1 and CDR2 are SGHNT and YYREEE (reference sequence). This CDR3 region has 16 residues.